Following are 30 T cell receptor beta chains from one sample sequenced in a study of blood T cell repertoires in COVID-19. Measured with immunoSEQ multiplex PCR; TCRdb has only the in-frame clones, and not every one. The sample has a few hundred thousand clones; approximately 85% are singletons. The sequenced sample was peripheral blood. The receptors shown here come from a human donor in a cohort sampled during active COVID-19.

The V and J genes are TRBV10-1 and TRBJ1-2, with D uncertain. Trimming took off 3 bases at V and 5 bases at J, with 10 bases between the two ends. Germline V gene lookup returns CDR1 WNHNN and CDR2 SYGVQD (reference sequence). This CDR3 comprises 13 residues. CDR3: CASSERGNYGYTF. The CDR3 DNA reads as TGCGCCAGCAGTGAAAGAGGGAATTATGGCTACACCTTC.

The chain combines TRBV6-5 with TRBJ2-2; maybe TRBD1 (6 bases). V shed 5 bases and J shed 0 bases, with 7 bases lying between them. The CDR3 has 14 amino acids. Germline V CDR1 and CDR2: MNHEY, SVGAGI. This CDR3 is CASSRTANTGELFF. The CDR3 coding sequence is TGTGCCAGCAGTCGGACAGCGAACACCGGGGAGCTGTTTTTT.

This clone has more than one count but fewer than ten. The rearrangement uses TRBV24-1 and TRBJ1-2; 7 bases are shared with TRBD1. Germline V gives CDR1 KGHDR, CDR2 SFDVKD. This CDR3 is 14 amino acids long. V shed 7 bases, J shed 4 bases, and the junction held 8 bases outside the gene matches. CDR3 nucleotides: TGTGCCACCAGCCCCAGGGACAGCCCCTATGGCTACACCTTC. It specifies CATSPRDSPYGYTF.

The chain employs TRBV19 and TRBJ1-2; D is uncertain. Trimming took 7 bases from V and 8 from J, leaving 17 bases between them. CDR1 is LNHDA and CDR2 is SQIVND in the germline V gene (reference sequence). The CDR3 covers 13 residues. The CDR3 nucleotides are TGTGCCAGTACCATAGGAGGGATTGGCGGCTACACCTTC. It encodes CASTIGGIGGYTF.

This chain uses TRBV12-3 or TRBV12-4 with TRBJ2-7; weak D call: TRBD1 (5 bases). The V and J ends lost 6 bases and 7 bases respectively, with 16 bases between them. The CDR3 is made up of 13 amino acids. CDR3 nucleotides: TGTGCCAGCAGCCCCGACAGAGCTCTGGAGCAGTACTTC. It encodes CASSPDRALEQYF.

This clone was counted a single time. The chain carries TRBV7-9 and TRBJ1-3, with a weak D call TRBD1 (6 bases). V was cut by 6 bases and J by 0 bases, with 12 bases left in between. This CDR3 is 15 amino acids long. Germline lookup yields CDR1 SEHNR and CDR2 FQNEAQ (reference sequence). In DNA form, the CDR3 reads TGTGCCAGCAGTAACCCGGGACACTCTGGAAACACCATATATTTT. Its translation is CASSNPGHSGNTIYF.

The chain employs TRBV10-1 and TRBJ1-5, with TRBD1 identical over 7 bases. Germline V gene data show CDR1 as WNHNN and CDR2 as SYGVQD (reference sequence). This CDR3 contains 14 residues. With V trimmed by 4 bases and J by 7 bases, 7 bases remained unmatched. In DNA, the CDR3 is TGCGCCAGCAGTGCAGACAGGGATGAGCAGCCCCAGCATTTT. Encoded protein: CASSADRDEQPQHF.

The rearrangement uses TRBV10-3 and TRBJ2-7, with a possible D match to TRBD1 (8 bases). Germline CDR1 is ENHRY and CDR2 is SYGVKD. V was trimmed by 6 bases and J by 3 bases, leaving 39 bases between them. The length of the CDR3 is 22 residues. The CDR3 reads CAIRQHGRTEAGQVIRGYEQYF. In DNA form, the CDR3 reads TGTGCCATCAGACAACACGGGAGGACAGAAGCGGGACAGGTTATAAGGGGCTACGAGCAGTACTTC.

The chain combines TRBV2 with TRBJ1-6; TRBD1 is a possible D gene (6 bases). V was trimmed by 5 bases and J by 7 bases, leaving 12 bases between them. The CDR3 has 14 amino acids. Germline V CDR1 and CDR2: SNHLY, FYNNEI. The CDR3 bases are TGTGCCAGCAGTAAGGGGGTAGGGAATTCACCCCTCCACTTT. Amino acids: CASSKGVGNSPLHF. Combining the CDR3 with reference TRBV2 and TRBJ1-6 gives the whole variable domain EPEVTQTPSHQVTQMGQEVILRCVPISNHLYFYWYRQILGQKVEFLVSFYNNEISEKSEIFDDQFSVERPDGSNFTLKIRSTKLEDSAMYFCASSKGVGNSPLHFGNGTRLTVT.

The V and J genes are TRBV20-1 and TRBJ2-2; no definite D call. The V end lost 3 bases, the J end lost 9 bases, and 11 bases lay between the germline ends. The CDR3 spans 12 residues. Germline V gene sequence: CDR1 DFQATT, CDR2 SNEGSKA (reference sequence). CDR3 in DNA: TGCAGTGCTAGTCTGTATCTTAGGGAGCTGTTTTTT. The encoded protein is CSASLYLRELFF.

Written as DNA, the CDR3 is TGTGCCAGCGGGACATTTGCAACTAATGAAAAACTGTTTTTT. Protein sequence: CASGTFATNEKLFF. The chain couples TRBV6-5 to TRBJ1-4; D may be TRBD1 (6 bases). The CDR3 covers 14 residues. Deletions cut 8 bases from V and 0 bases from J, with 10 bases between. CDR1 and CDR2 from the germline V gene are MNHEY and SVGAGI.

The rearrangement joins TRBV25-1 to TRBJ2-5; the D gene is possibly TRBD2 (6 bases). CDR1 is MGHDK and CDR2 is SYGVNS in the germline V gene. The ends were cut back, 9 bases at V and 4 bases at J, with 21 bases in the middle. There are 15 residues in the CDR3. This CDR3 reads CASSARDGSLETQYF. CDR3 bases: TGTGCCAGTTCAGCCCGGGACGGGAGCCTAGAGACCCAGTACTTC.

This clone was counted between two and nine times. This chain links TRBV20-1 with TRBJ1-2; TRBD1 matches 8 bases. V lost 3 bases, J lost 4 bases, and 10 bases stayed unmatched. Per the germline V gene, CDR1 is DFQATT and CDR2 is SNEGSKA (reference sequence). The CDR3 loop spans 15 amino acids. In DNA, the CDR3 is TGCAGTGCTAGTCCGGGACAGGCGGCTTCCTATGGCTACACCTTC. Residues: CSASPGQAASYGYTF.

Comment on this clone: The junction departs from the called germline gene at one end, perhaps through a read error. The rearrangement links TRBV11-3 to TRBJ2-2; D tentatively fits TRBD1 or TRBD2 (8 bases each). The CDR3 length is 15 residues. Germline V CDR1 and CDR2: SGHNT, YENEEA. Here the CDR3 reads CARRGPGGGTGELFF. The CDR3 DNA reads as TGTGCCCGCAGGGGGCCCGGGGGGGGCACCGGGGAGCTGTTTTTT.

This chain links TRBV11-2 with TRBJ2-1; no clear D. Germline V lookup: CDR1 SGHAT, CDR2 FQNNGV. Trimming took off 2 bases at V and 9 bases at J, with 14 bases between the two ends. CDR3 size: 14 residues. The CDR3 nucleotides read TGTGCCAGCAGCTTAAGGAGCGAACGACCTGAGCAGTTCTTC. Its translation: CASSLRSERPEQFF.

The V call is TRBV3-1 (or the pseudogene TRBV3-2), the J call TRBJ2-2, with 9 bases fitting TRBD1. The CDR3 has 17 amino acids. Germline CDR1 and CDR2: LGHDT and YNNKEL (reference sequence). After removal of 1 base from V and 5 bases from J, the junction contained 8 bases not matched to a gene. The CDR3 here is CASSQGTGALWTGELFF. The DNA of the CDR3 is TGTGCCAGCAGCCAAGGGACAGGGGCCTTGTGGACCGGGGAGCTGTTTTTT.

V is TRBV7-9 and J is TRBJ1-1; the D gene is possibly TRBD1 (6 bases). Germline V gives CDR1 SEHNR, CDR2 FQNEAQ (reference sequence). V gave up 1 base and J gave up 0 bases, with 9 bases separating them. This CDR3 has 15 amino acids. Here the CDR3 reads CASSLEGQMNTEAFF. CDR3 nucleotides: TGTGCCAGCAGCTTAGAAGGACAGATGAACACTGAAGCTTTCTTT. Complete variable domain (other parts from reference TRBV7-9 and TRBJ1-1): DTGVSQNPRHKITKRGQNVTFRCDPISEHNRLYWYRQTLGQGPEFLTYFQNEAQLEKSRLLSDRFSAERPKGSFSTLEIQRTEQGDSAMYLCASSLEGQMNTEAFFGQGTRLTVV.

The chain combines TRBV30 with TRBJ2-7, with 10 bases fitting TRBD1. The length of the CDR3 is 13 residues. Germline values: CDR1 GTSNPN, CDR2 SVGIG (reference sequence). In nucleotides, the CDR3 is TGTGCTCACGACGGGACAGGGGCTAAAAAGCAGTACTTC. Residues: CAHDGTGAKKQYF.

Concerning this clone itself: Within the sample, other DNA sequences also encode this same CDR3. The CDR3 DNA reads as TGTGCTAGTGGTTTGAGGGGTAACACTGAAGCTTTCTTT. Translated: CASGLRGNTEAFF. The genes are TRBV12-5 and TRBJ1-1; D perhaps matches TRBD1 (5 bases). Per the germline V gene, CDR1 is LGHNT and CDR2 is FRNRAP. V was pared by 2 bases and J by 2 bases, with 6 bases between. CDR3 size: 13 residues.

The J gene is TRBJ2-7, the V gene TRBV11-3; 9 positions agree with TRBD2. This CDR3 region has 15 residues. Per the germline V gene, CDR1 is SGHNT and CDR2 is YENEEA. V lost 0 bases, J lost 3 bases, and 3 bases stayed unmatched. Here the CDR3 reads CASSLDPSGVYEQYF. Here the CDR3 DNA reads TGTGCCAGCAGCTTAGATCCTAGCGGGGTCTACGAGCAGTACTTC.

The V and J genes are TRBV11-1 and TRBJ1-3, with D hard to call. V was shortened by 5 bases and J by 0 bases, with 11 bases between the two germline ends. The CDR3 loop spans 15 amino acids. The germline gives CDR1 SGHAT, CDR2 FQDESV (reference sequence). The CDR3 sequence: CASSHAGTSGNTIYF. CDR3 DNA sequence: TGTGCCAGCAGCCACGCAGGCACCTCTGGAAACACCATATATTTT.

The chain's CDR3 is CASSRGEQPQHF. Written as DNA, the CDR3 is TGTGCCAGCAGCAGGGGAGAGCAGCCCCAGCATTTT. The genes are TRBV12-3 or TRBV12-4 and TRBJ1-5; D may be TRBD1 (6 bases). The CDR3 spans 12 residues. Trimming shortened V by 6 bases and J by 7 bases, and 10 bases separated the two germline ends.

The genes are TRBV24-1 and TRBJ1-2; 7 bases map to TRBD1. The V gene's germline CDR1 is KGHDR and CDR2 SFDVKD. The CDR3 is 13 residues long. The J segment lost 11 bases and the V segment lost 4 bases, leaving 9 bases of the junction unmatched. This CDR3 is CATSDPGTATYTF. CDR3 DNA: TGTGCCACCAGTGACCCCGGGACAGCTACTTACACCTTC.

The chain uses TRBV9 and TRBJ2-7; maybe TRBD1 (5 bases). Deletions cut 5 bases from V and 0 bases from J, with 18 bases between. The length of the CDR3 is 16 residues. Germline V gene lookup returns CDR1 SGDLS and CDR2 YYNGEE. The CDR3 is CASSITQGGNSYEQYF. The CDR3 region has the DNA TGTGCCAGCAGTATCACCCAGGGCGGAAACTCCTACGAGCAGTACTTC.

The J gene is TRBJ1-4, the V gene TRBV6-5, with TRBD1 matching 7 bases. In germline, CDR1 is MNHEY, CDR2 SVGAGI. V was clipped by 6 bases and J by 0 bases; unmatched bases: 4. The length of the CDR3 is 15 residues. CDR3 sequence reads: CASSSGTATNEKLFF. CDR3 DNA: TGTGCCAGCAGCTCAGGGACAGCAACTAATGAAAAACTGTTTTTT.

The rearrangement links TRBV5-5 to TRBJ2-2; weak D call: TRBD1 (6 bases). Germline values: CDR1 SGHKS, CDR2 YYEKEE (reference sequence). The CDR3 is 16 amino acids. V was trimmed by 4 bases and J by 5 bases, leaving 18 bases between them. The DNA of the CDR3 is TGTGCCAGCAGCGCGGCCAGGACAGTGAGGACCGGGGAGCTGTTTTTT. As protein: CASSAARTVRTGELFF.

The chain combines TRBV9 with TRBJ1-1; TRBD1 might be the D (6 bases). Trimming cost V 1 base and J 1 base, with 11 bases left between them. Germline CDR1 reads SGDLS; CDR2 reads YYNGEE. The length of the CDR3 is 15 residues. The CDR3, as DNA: TGTGCCAGCAGCGTATTATTCAGGGGGAACACTGAAGCTTTCTTT. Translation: CASSVLFRGNTEAFF.

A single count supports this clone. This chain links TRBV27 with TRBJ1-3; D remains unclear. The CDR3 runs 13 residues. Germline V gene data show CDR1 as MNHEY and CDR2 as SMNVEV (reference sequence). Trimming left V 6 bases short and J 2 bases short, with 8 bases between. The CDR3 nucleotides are TGTGCCAGCAGCTTGGCAACTGGAAACACCATATATTTT. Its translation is CASSLATGNTIYF.

As DNA, the CDR3 is TGCGCCAGCAGCTTGGTCGGCACAGCCCCCGGGGAGCTGTTTTTT. It is translated as CASSLVGTAPGELFF. The chain combines TRBV5-1 with TRBJ2-2; D unclear. Germline CDR1 SGHRS, CDR2 YFSETQ. Trimming left V 0 bases short and J 6 bases short, with 12 bases between. The CDR3 runs to 15 residues.

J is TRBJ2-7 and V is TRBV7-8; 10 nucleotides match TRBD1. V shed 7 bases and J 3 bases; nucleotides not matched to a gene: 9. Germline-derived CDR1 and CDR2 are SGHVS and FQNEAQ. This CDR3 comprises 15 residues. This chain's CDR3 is CASTLRRDRGYEQYF. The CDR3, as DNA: TGTGCCAGCACCCTACGCCGGGACAGGGGCTACGAGCAGTACTTC.